The 14 T cell receptor beta chains below were found in one sample sequenced in a study of T cell responses to AZD1222 COVID-19 vaccine. The data were produced by immunoSEQ multiplex PCR, yet TCRdb's version contains in-frame clones alone and is incomplete. The data hold about 100,000 clones, with less than 90% observed a single time. Sequencing was performed on peripheral blood, taken on day 0 of AZD1222 vaccination. These receptors were taken from an adult in good health.

Comment on this clone: At the DNA level, this CDR3 is encoded by other sequences in the same sample as well. The chain combines TRBV4-1 with TRBJ1-1; D remains unclear. CDR3 length: 14 amino acids. Trimming shortened V by 5 bases and J by 0 bases, and 10 bases separated the two germline ends. Germline CDR1 reads MGHRA; CDR2 reads YSYEKL. As DNA, the CDR3 is TGCGCCAGCAGCGGGAGGACGGTGAACACTGAAGCTTTCTTT. It codes for CASSGRTVNTEAFF.

The gene calls are TRBV2 and TRBJ1-1; TRBD1 agrees at 11 bases. Germline assignment: CDR1 SNHLY and CDR2 FYNNEI. J was trimmed by 6 bases and V by 7 bases; bases with no gene match: 7. The CDR3 contains 14 residues. CDR3 nucleotides: TGTGCCAGCACAGGGACAGGGGGGGATCCTGAAGCTTTCTTT. Amino acid sequence: CASTGTGGDPEAFF.

This clone was picked up one time. This chain joins TRBV5-6 and TRBJ2-7; 9 nucleotides align to TRBD1. Trimming at V came to 3 bases and at J to 3 bases, leaving 7 bases not matched to a gene. The germline V gene has CDR1 SGHDT and CDR2 YYEEEE. The CDR3 has 15 residues. The CDR3 DNA sequence: TGTGCCAGCAGCTCGGGACCGGGACAGGGCTACGAGCAGTACTTC. This encodes CASSSGPGQGYEQYF.

This chain uses TRBV6-1 with TRBJ2-5; D perhaps matches TRBD2 (6 bases). V was shortened by 3 bases and J by 5 bases, with 16 bases between the two germline ends. The CDR3 is 15 residues long. The V gene's germline CDR1 is MNHNS and CDR2 SASEGT. The CDR3 sequence is CASSELGLFGETQYF. The CDR3 coding sequence is TGTGCCAGCAGTGAGCTGGGACTCTTCGGGGAGACCCAGTACTTC.

The chain links TRBV12-3 or TRBV12-4 to TRBJ2-7; D is uncertain. This CDR3 has 13 amino acids. Trimming took off 3 bases at V and 7 bases at J, with 13 bases between the two ends. In nucleotides, the CDR3 is TGTGCCAGCAGTTTTGGGCTGGCCGAGGAGCAGTACTTC. It yields the protein CASSFGLAEEQYF.

Here the CDR3 DNA reads TGTGCCAGCAGCTTAGAGGGACAGGGATGGGCCAATGAGCAGTTCTTC. It codes for CASSLEGQGWANEQFF. The chain combines TRBV7-2 with TRBJ2-1, with 9 positions matching TRBD1. V was clipped by 1 base and J by 6 bases; unmatched bases: 7. The CDR3 has 16 amino acids. In germline, CDR1 is SGHTA, CDR2 FQGNSA.

The genes are TRBV7-8 and TRBJ1-4; D is unresolved. The V gene lost 3 bases and the J gene lost 8 bases, with 13 bases spanning the gap. Germline-derived CDR1 and CDR2 are SGHVS and FQNEAQ. The CDR3 is 14 amino acids. The CDR3 nucleotides are TGTGCCAGCAGCTTGAACACAGTCCGGGAAAAACTGTTTTTT. It specifies CASSLNTVREKLFF.

The V call is TRBV6-2 or TRBV6-3, the J call TRBJ2-1; 13 bases map to TRBD2. There are 16 residues in the CDR3. Germline V lookup: CDR1 MNHEY, CDR2 SVGEGT. Losses at the gene ends were 4 bases for V and 0 bases for J; bases not matched to a gene: 0. This CDR3 is CASSWTSGSSYNEQFF. As DNA, the CDR3 is TGTGCCAGCAGTTGGACTAGCGGGAGCTCCTACAATGAGCAGTTCTTC.

This chain links TRBV5-1 with TRBJ2-5; D not certain. The V end lost 3 bases, the J end lost 7 bases, and 16 bases lay between the germline ends. The CDR3 is 14 residues long. Germline V lookup: CDR1 SGHRS, CDR2 YFSETQ. CDR3 loop: CASSSDPGPVTQYF. The CDR3 DNA reads TGCGCCAGCAGCTCCGATCCCGGCCCGGTGACCCAGTACTTC.

The rearrangement uses TRBV11-2 and TRBJ2-5, with D maybe TRBD2 (6 bases). V lost 5 bases, J lost 4 bases, and 14 bases lay in between. The CDR3 is made up of 14 amino acids. CDR1 and CDR2 from the germline V gene are SGHAT and FQNNGV. Here the CDR3 reads CASSPVQAGETQYF. In DNA form, the CDR3 reads TGTGCCAGCAGCCCCGTCCAAGCGGGAGAGACCCAGTACTTC.

This chain links TRBV19 with TRBJ1-1, with unresolved D. The CDR3 has 12 amino acids. Germline V CDR1 and CDR2: LNHDA, SQIVND (reference sequence). Trimming pared 1 base from V and 5 bases from J, leaving 5 bases between. The CDR3 loop reads CASSIGQTEAFF. The CDR3 nucleotides are TGTGCCAGTAGTATAGGGCAGACTGAAGCTTTCTTT.

The CDR3 sequence: CASSLGPRDSPYEQYF. The CDR3 DNA is TGTGCCAGCAGCTTAGGGCCCCGGGACAGTCCCTACGAGCAGTACTTC. V gene TRBV7-3 combines with J gene TRBJ2-7; 7 bases are a match to TRBD1. Germline CDR1 reads SGHTA; CDR2 reads FQGTGA. This CDR3 has 16 residues. V shed 2 bases, J shed 2 bases, and the junction held 9 bases outside the gene matches.

In this sample, this clone turned up a few times. For the CDR3, the DNA is TGTGCCAGCAGCCCCGCTGGGAGGAGGGAAAACGAGCAGTACTTC. Translating gives CASSPAGRRENEQYF. The rearrangement joins TRBV5-4 to TRBJ2-7; perhaps TRBD2 as D (6 bases). CDR1 and CDR2 (germline): SGHNT, YYREEE (reference sequence). V gave up 4 bases and J gave up 5 bases, with 19 bases separating them. The CDR3 is 15 amino acids. The complete variable domain, with remaining parts taken from reference TRBV5-4 and TRBJ2-7, reads ETGVTQSPTHLIKTRGQQVTLRCSSQSGHNTVSWYQQALGQGPQFIFQYYREEENGRGNFPPRFSGLQFPNYSSELNVNALELDDSALYLCASSPAGRRENEQYFGPGTRLTVT.

The chain has TRBV20-1 and TRBJ2-4; TRBD1 might be the D (6 bases). This CDR3 region has 20 residues. The germline V gene has CDR1 DFQATT and CDR2 SNEGSKA (reference sequence). The V and J ends lost 3 bases and 6 bases respectively, with 33 bases between them. The CDR3 DNA reads as TGCAGTGCTAGTAGCCGCCGAGGTCTTTTGGACAGCGAGATGCGAAACATTCAGTACTTC. As protein: CSASSRRGLLDSEMRNIQYF.